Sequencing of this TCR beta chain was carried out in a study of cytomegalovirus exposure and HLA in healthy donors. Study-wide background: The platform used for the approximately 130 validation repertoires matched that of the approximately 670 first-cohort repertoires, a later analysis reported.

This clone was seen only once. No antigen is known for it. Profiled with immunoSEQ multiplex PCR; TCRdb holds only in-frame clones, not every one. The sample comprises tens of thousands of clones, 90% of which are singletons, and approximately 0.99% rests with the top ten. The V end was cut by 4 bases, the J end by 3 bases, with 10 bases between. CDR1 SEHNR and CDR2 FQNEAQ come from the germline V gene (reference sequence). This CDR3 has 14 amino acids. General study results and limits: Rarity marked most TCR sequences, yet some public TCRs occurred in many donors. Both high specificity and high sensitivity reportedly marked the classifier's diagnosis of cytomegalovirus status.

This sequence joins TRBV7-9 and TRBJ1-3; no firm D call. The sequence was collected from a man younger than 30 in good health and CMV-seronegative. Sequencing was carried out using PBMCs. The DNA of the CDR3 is TGTGCCAGCAGCTCCGCGAAGAGTGGAAACACCATATATTTT. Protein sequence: CASSSAKSGNTIYF. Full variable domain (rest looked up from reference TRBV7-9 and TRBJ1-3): DTGVSQNPRHKITKRGQNVTFRCDPISEHNRLYWYRQTLGQGPEFLTYFQNEAQLEKSRLLSDRFSAERPKGSFSTLEIQRTEQGDSAMYLCASSSAKSGNTIYFGEGSWLTVV.